These 20 T cell receptor beta chains were sequenced from one sample in a study of monozygotic twins with inflammatory bowel disease. TCRdb re-analyzed the 5' RACE reads; it lists each CDR3 protein once, without DNA. Its table lists about 160,000 distinct CDR3 sequences. Sequencing input: blood. The receptors were gathered from a human donor with ulcerative colitis or Crohn's disease, or a healthy co-twin of an affected twin (not recorded which).

This chain connects TRBV6-5 to TRBJ2-2; TCRdb's assignment of TRBD2 cannot be checked, as there is no DNA. The germline V gene has CDR1 MNHEY and CDR2 SVGAGI. The CDR3 extends over 17 amino acids. CDR3 loop: CASSWGVAGDRVGELFF.

This sequence joins TRBV20-1 and TRBJ1-2; the TRBD1 assignment by TCRdb is unverifiable without DNA. The CDR3 spans 14 residues. In germline, CDR1 is DFQATT, CDR2 SNEGSKA (reference sequence). CDR3: CSARGDRVVYGYTF.

The rearrangement links TRBV7-2 to TRBJ2-1; TCRdb lists TRBD2, though no DNA is available to test this call. The CDR3 loop spans 17 amino acids. In germline, CDR1 is SGHTA, CDR2 FQGNSA. CDR3 sequence: CASSPLPLAGVYNEQFF.

The V gene is TRBV7-9, the J gene TRBJ2-3; TCRdb calls TRBD1, which cannot be checked without DNA. Germline loops: CDR1 SEHNR, CDR2 FQNEAQ (reference sequence). CDR3 length: 15 residues. The CDR3 here is CASSLDRDYTDTQYF.

The genes are TRBV2 and TRBJ1-5; the TCRdb call, TRBD1, lacks DNA for checking. CDR1 is SNHLY and CDR2 is FYNNEI in the germline V gene. The CDR3 has 16 residues. The CDR3 region is CASSETGTESNQPQHF.

The V gene is TRBV11-3, the J gene TRBJ1-3; the TRBD1 assignment by TCRdb is unverifiable without DNA. The CDR3 covers 16 residues. CDR1 and CDR2 from the germline V gene are SGHNT and YENEEA. This CDR3 reads CASSFHRADSGNTIYF.

CDR3 region: CASSSIDRADYNEQFF. This chain uses TRBV7-9 with TRBJ2-1; TCRdb designates TRBD1, a call that cannot be tested without DNA. Germline CDR1 SEHNR, CDR2 FQNEAQ (reference sequence). This CDR3 is built from 16 residues.

This chain links TRBV20-1 with TRBJ2-5; checking the TCRdb D call of TRBD1 is not possible without DNA. Germline assignment: CDR1 DFQATT and CDR2 SNEGSKA (reference sequence). This CDR3 is 12 amino acids long. CDR3: CSAPGQGETEYF.

V and J are TRBV5-1 and TRBJ2-1; checking the TCRdb D call of TRBD2 is not possible without DNA. The CDR3 spans 15 residues. The germline CDR1 and CDR2 sequences are SGHRS and YFSETQ. The CDR3 here is CASSLEVPGYNEQFF.

The chain couples TRBV20-1 to TRBJ2-5; the D call of TRBD1 rests on TCRdb alone, since no DNA is present to check it. CDR3 length equals 16 residues. Germline CDR1 DFQATT, CDR2 SNEGSKA (reference sequence). Here the CDR3 reads CSARLLGQPKKETQYF.

This sequence joins TRBV20-1 and TRBJ2-2; there is no DNA to check the TCRdb D call of TRBD1. This CDR3 is built from 14 residues. Per germline, CDR1 DFQATT and CDR2 SNEGSKA (reference sequence). This chain's CDR3 is CSARETEPTGELFF.

V and J are TRBV20-1 and TRBJ2-7; TCRdb calls TRBD1, which cannot be checked without DNA. Germline V gives CDR1 DFQATT, CDR2 SNEGSKA (reference sequence). The CDR3 has 16 residues. The CDR3 reads CSARDPWTESSYEQYF.

The chain uses TRBV7-9 and TRBJ1-4; TCRdb calls TRBD1, which cannot be checked without DNA. The germline CDR1 and CDR2 sequences are SEHNR and FQNEAQ (reference sequence). The CDR3 extends over 16 amino acids. CDR3 protein: CASSPSGLWANEKLFF.

The chain employs TRBV13 and TRBJ1-1; with no DNA, the TCRdb D assignment of TRBD1 cannot be verified. Germline V gives CDR1 PRHDT, CDR2 FYEKMQ (reference sequence). The CDR3 consists of 15 residues. This CDR3 is CASSGLRGENTEAFF.

The chain links TRBV6-5 to TRBJ2-5; checking the TCRdb D call of TRBD2 is not possible without DNA. Germline V gene data show CDR1 as MNHEY and CDR2 as SVGAGI. The CDR3 spans 13 residues. The CDR3 loop is CASSRDLRETQYF.

This chain connects TRBV5-1 to TRBJ1-1; lacking DNA, the TRBD1 call made by TCRdb goes unchecked. Germline values: CDR1 SGHRS, CDR2 YFSETQ. The CDR3 runs to 14 residues. The CDR3 sequence: CASSFTGENTEAFF.

The CDR3 protein is CASSTDRDESTEAFF. V gene TRBV5-1 combines with J gene TRBJ1-1; as DNA is missing, the TRBD1 call by TCRdb cannot be tested. Germline values: CDR1 SGHRS, CDR2 YFSETQ. The CDR3 runs 15 residues.

The rearrangement uses TRBV15 and TRBJ2-1; TCRdb's D gene call, TRBD2, goes unchecked for lack of DNA. This CDR3 region has 17 residues. Germline CDR1 LNHNV, CDR2 YYDKDF (reference sequence). Here the CDR3 reads CATSRDVGRLSYNEQFF.

This chain joins TRBV28 and TRBJ2-6. The length of the CDR3 is 15 residues. The germline CDR1 and CDR2 sequences are MDHEN and SYDVKM. CDR3 residues: CASSEQAGGANVLTF. The full variable domain, its missing parts supplied by reference TRBV28 and TRBJ2-6, is DVKVTQSSRYLVKRTGEKVFLECVQDMDHENMFWYRQDPGLGLRLIYFSYDVKMKEKGDIPEGYSVSREKKERFSLILESASTNQTSMYLCASSEQAGGANVLTFGAGSRLTVL.

V and J are TRBV9 and TRBJ2-5; there is no DNA to check the TCRdb D call of TRBD2. The CDR3 totals 16 residues. Germline values: CDR1 SGDLS, CDR2 YYNGEE. The CDR3 here is CASSRTGGRGQETQYF.